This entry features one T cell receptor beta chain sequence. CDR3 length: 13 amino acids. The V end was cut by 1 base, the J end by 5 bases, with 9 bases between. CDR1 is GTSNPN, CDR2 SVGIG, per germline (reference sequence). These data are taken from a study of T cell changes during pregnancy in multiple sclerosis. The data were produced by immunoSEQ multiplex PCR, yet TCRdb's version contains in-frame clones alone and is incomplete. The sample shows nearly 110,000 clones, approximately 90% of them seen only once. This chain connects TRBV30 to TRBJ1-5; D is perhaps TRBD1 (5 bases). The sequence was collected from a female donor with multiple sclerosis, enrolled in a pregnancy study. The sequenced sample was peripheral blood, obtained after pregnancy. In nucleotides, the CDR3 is TGTGCCTGGAGTGCAGGGCGAGATCAGCCCCAGCATTTT. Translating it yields CAWSAGRDQPQHF.